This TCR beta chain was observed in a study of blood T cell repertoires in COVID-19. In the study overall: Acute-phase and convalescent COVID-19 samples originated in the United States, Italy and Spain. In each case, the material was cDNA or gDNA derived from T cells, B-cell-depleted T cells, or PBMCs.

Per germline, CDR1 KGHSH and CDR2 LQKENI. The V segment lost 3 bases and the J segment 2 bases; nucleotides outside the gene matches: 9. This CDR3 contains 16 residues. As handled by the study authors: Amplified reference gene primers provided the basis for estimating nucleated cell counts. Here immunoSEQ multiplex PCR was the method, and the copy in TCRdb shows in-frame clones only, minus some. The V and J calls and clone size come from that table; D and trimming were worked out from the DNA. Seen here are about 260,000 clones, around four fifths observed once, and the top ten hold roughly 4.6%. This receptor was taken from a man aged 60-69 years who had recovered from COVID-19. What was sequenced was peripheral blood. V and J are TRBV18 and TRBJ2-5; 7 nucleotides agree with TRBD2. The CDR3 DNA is TGTGCCAGCTCACCCCGACTAGCTGGTCGGCAAGAGACCCAGTACTTC. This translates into CASSPRLAGRQETQYF.